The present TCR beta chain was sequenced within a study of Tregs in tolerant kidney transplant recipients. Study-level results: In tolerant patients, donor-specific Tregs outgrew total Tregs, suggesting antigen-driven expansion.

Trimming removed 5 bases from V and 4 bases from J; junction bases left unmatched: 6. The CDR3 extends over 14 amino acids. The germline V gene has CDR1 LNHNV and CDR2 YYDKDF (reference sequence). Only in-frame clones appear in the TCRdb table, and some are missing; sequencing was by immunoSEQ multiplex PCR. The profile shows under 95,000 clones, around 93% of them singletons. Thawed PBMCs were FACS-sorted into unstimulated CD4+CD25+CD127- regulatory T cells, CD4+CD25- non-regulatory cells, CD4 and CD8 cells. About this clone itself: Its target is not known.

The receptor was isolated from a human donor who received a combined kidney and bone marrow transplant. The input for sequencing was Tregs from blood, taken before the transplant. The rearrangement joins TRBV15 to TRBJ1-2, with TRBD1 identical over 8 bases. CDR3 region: CATSVGQGVYGYTF. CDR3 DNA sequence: TGTGCCACCAGCGTCGGACAGGGTGTCTATGGCTACACCTTC.